The 9 T cell receptor beta chains below come from one sample, sequenced in a study of blood T cell repertoires in COVID-19. Clones were sequenced by immunoSEQ multiplex PCR, and TCRdb holds only the in-frame ones, with some missing. The table records about 97,000 clones, approximately 90% of them present only once. Sequencing was done on a sample of peripheral blood. These receptors were obtained from a woman aged 45-59 years with COVID-19, enrolled during active disease.

The J gene is TRBJ2-2, the V gene TRBV19; D perhaps matches TRBD2 (5 bases). From germline, CDR1 is LNHDA and CDR2 SQIVND (reference sequence). Trimming shortened V by 7 bases and J by 1 base, and 19 bases separated the two germline ends. The CDR3 has 17 residues. The CDR3 region has the DNA TGTGCCAGTAACATCCTGGGCCAGACTATGAACACCGGGGAGCTGTTTTTT. This encodes CASNILGQTMNTGELFF.

This chain connects TRBV9 to TRBJ2-3; a weak D match, TRBD1 (5 bases). Trimming took off 0 bases at V and 2 bases at J, with 10 bases between the two ends. Germline loops: CDR1 SGDLS, CDR2 YYNGEE. The CDR3 runs 15 residues. The CDR3 coding sequence is TGTGCCAGCAGCGTAGACCAGGGCTACACAGATACGCAGTATTTT. Its translation is CASSVDQGYTDTQYF.

V usage is TRBV4-2 and J usage is TRBJ2-1; 9 positions match TRBD1. Germline loops: CDR1 LGHNA, CDR2 YNFKEQ. V lost 6 bases to trimming and J lost 8 bases; unmatched junction nucleotides: 11. This CDR3 spans 15 amino acids. CDR3 coding DNA: TGTGCCAGCAGACCGGGACAGGGCGGTTTCCATGAGCAGTTCTTC. Translating gives CASRPGQGGFHEQFF.

V is TRBV18 and J is TRBJ2-5; 9 bases are a match to TRBD1. Trimming cost V 5 bases and J 2 bases; bases outside gene matches: 6. Germline values: CDR1 KGHSH, CDR2 LQKENI. This CDR3 is built from 15 residues. Written as DNA, the CDR3 is TGTGCCAGCTCAACCACAGGGGGCCATCAAGAGACCCAGTACTTC. Protein product: CASSTTGGHQETQYF.

This chain uses TRBV27 with TRBJ2-2, with 12 bases aligning to TRBD1. Germline assignment: CDR1 MNHEY and CDR2 SMNVEV (reference sequence). This CDR3 is built from 16 residues. Losses at the gene ends were 3 bases for V and 4 bases for J; bases not matched to a gene: 3. The CDR3 region is CASSFRDRGRTGELFF. The CDR3, as DNA: TGTGCCAGCAGTTTCCGGGACAGGGGGCGCACCGGGGAGCTGTTTTTT.

V usage is TRBV2 and J usage is TRBJ2-7; no clear D. The CDR3 has 13 amino acids. The germline V gene encodes CDR1 SNHLY and CDR2 FYNNEI. Deletions cut 6 bases from V and 2 bases from J, with 11 bases between. The CDR3 spells CASRARQTYEQYF. CDR3 coding DNA: TGTGCCAGCAGGGCGCGACAAACCTACGAGCAGTACTTC.

Only one count was recorded for this clone. The CDR3 region has the DNA TGTGCCATCAGTGGGCAGGGGAAAGCCTACGAGCAGTACTTC. Protein: CAISGQGKAYEQYF. The chain carries TRBV10-3 and TRBJ2-7, with D possibly matching TRBD1 (6 bases). Germline V CDR1 and CDR2: ENHRY, SYGVKD. The V end lost 4 bases, the J end lost 2 bases, and 12 bases lay between the germline ends. This CDR3 has 14 residues.

This rearrangement joins TRBV25-1 to TRBJ2-1; TRBD1 matches 10 bases. Trimming at V came to 4 bases and at J to 1 base, leaving 7 bases not matched to a gene. CDR3 length: 17 amino acids. CDR1 and CDR2 from the germline V gene are MGHDK and SYGVNS. CDR3 sequence (DNA): TGTGCCAGCAGTGTGACAGGGGGCTCCCTATCCTACAATGAGCAGTTCTTC. Protein: CASSVTGGSLSYNEQFF.

This chain uses TRBV15 with TRBJ1-5, with a possible D match to TRBD1 (6 bases). Germline V CDR1 and CDR2: LNHNV, YYDKDF (reference sequence). The CDR3 has 16 residues. Trimming took 0 bases from V and 3 from J, leaving 12 bases between them. In DNA form, the CDR3 reads TGTGCCACCAGCAGAGATCCAGGGGCGAACAATCAGCCCCAGCATTTT. Residues: CATSRDPGANNQPQHF.